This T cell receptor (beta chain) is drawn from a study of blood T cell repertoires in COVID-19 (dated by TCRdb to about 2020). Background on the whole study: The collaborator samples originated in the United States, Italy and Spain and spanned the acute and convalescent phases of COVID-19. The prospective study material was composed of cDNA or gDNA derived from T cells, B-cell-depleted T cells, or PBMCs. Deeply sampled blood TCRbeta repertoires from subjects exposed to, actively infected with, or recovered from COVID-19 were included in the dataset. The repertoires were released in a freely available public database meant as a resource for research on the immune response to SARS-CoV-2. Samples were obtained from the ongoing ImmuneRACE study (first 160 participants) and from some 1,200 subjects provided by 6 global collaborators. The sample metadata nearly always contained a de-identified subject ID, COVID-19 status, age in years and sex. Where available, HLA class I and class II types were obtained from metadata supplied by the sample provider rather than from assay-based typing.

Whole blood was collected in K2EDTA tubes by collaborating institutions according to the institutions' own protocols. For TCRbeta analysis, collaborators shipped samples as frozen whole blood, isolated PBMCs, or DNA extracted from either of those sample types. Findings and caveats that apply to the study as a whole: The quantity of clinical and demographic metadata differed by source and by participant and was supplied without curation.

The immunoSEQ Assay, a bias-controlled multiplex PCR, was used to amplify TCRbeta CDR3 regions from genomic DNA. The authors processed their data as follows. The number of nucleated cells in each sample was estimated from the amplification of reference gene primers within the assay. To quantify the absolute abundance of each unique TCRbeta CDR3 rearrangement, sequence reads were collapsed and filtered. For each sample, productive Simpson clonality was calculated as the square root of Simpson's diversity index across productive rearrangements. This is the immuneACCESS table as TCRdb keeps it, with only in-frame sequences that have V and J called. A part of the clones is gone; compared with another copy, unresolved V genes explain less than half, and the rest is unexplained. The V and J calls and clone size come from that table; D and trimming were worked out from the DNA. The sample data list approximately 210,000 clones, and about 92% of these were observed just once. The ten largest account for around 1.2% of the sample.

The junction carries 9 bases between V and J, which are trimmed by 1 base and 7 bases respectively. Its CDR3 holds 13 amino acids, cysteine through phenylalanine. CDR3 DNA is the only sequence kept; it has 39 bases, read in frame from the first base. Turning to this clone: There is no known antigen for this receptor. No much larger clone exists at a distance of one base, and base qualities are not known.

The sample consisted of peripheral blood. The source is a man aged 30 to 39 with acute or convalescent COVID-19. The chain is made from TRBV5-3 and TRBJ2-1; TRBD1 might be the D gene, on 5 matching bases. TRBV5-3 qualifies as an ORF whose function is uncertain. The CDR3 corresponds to CARSLPKGNEQFF. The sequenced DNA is TGTGCCAGAAGCTTGCCGAAGGGGAATGAGCAGTTCTTC.